These T cell receptor beta chains were read from a single sample in a study of cytomegalovirus exposure and HLA in healthy donors. The protocol was immunoSEQ multiplex PCR, while the TCRdb copy is restricted to in-frame clones and leaves out a portion. Among around 98,000 clones listed, approximately 78% were seen once. Sequenced: PBMCs. Receptors were obtained from a man between 40 and 49 years old in good health and CMV-seronegative. Each CDR3 is given with its conserved first and last residue. The order of the fields is D gene, J gene, V gene, clone size, CDR3 length, CDR3 DNA, CDR3 protein. A D gene is named only where the DNA matches it firmly. Only some rows state a clone size, as once, few, many or a class for expanded clones.

D: -; J: TRBJ2-2; V: TRBV7-9; size: -; length: 18; DNA: TGTGCCAGCAGCTTAGGCCTCAGCGCCCAGCAGAACACCGGGGAGCTGTTTTTT; CDR3: CASSLGLSAQQNTGELFF
D: TRBD1; J: TRBJ1-5; V: TRBV19; size: -; length: 15; DNA: TGTGCCAGTAGTGGGACAGGGGGAAGCAATCAGCCCCAGCATTTT; CDR3: CASSGTGGSNQPQHF
D: TRBD2; J: TRBJ2-7; V: TRBV7-8; size: -; length: 17; DNA: TGTGCCAGCAGCTTAACTATATGGACTAGCGAGTGGTACGAGCAGTACTTC; CDR3: CASSLTIWTSEWYEQYF
D: -; J: TRBJ1-2; V: TRBV9; size: -; length: 11; DNA: TGTGCCAGCGGGCGGGGGGGTGGCTACACCTTC; CDR3: CASGRGGGYTF
D: TRBD2; J: TRBJ2-3; V: TRBV6-4; size: -; length: 15; DNA: TGTGCCAGCAGTGACTCGCGGGGGGGCCCAGATACGCAGTATTTT; CDR3: CASSDSRGGPDTQYF
D: TRBD1; J: TRBJ1-5; V: TRBV18; size: -; length: 15; DNA: TGTGCCAGCTCACCACTGGGACAGCCTAATCAGCCCCAGCATTTT; CDR3: CASSPLGQPNQPQHF
D: TRBD1; J: TRBJ1-6; V: TRBV11-2; size: once; length: 14; DNA: TGTGCCAGCAGCCGGGACAGGGAATATTCACCCCTCCACTTT; CDR3: CASSRDREYSPLHF
D: -; J: TRBJ1-2; V: TRBV7-9; size: -; length: 15; DNA: TGTGCCAGCAGCCAGACCCAGGGGAAGTACTATGGCTACACCTTC; CDR3: CASSQTQGKYYGYTF
D: TRBD2; J: TRBJ2-5; V: TRBV5-4; size: -; length: 16; DNA: TGTGCCAGCAGCCATACTAGCGGGGGGCGGGAAGAGACCCAGTACTTC; CDR3: CASSHTSGGREETQYF
D: -; J: TRBJ1-2; V: TRBV6-5; size: -; length: 12; DNA: TGTGCCAGCAGAGGACAATCTCGCGGCTACACCTTC; CDR3: CASRGQSRGYTF
D: -; J: TRBJ1-5; V: TRBV10-2; size: -; length: 13; DNA: TGCGCCAGCAGTGCTACAGGGTATCAGCCCCAGCATTTT; CDR3: CASSATGYQPQHF
D: -; J: TRBJ1-1; V: TRBV2; size: -; length: 13; DNA: TGTGCCAGCAGTTTACAGAGGAACACTGAAGCTTTCTTT; CDR3: CASSLQRNTEAFF
D: -; J: TRBJ1-3; V: TRBV30; size: -; length: 13; DNA: TGTGCCTGGAGATTGACGGGTGGAAACACCATATATTTT; CDR3: CAWRLTGGNTIYF
D: TRBD1; J: TRBJ1-1; V: TRBV27; size: -; length: 14; DNA: TGTGCCAGCAGTTTGGACAGGGGGGGGACTGAAGCTTTCTTT; CDR3: CASSLDRGGTEAFF
D: TRBD1; J: TRBJ1-1; V: TRBV7-2; size: -; length: 16; DNA: TGTGCCAGCAGCTTAGAGCACAGGGGGCCTGGCACTGAAGCTTTCTTT; CDR3: CASSLEHRGPGTEAFF
D: TRBD1; J: TRBJ1-5; V: TRBV18; size: -; length: 17; DNA: TGTGCCAGCTCACGAGCTTCGGGACAGGGGATTCGGCAGCCCCAGCATTTT; CDR3: CASSRASGQGIRQPQHF
D: -; J: TRBJ1-3; V: TRBV5-1; size: few; length: 14; DNA: TGCGCCAGCAGCTCCCAGGGAACTGGAAACACCATATATTTT; CDR3: CASSSQGTGNTIYF
D: TRBD1; J: TRBJ2-6; V: TRBV4-3; size: -; length: 17; DNA: TGCGCCAGCAGCCAAGTGCAGGGGGCTTATGGGGCCAACGTCCTGACTTTC; CDR3: CASSQVQGAYGANVLTF
D: -; J: TRBJ2-3; V: TRBV5-4; size: once; length: 15; DNA: TGTGCCAGCAGCTTGGTTCCGGGGGGCACAGATACGCAGTATTTT; CDR3: CASSLVPGGTDTQYF
D: TRBD1; J: TRBJ2-2; V: TRBV4-1; size: -; length: 17; DNA: TGCGCCAGCAGCCTCCGCCGGGACAGGGGGGCCACCGGGGAGCTGTTTTTT; CDR3: CASSLRRDRGATGELFF
D: -; J: TRBJ2-1; V: TRBV19; size: -; length: 15; DNA: TGTGCCAGTAGTGGGTCTGGCGGGGAGTACAATGAGCAGTTCTTC; CDR3: CASSGSGGEYNEQFF
D: -; J: TRBJ2-7; V: TRBV5-1; size: -; length: 14; DNA: TGCGCCAGCAGACCACAGGGTGGGTCCTACGAGCAGTACTTC; CDR3: CASRPQGGSYEQYF
D: -; J: TRBJ2-2; V: TRBV18; size: -; length: 15; DNA: TGTGCCAGCTCACCAGTAGTTCCAAACACCGGGGAGCTGTTTTTT; CDR3: CASSPVVPNTGELFF
D: TRBD2; J: TRBJ2-2; V: TRBV5-4; size: -; length: 20; DNA: TGTGCCAGCAGCTCCCACTGGGGGGCTAGCGGGGGGGTCAAAACCGGGGAGCTGTTTTTT; CDR3: CASSSHWGASGGVKTGELFF
D: TRBD1; J: TRBJ1-4; V: TRBV6-5; size: few; length: 14; DNA: TGTGCCAGCAAAGCCGGGACAGGGGATGAAAAACTGTTTTTT; CDR3: CASKAGTGDEKLFF
D: TRBD1; J: TRBJ2-5; V: TRBV6-1; size: -; length: 15; DNA: TGTGCCAGCAGTGAAGCGCACAGGGGGACGGAGACCCAGTACTTC; CDR3: CASSEAHRGTETQYF
D: -; J: TRBJ1-1; V: TRBV10-1; size: -; length: 13; DNA: TGCGCCAGCAGTGTCGATCCGGGCACTGAAGCTTTCTTT; CDR3: CASSVDPGTEAFF
D: TRBD1; J: TRBJ2-7; V: TRBV5-1; size: -; length: 12; DNA: TGCGCCAGCAGCACAGGGGGCCACGAGCAGTACTTC; CDR3: CASSTGGHEQYF
D: -; J: TRBJ1-4; V: TRBV5-5; size: -; length: 14; DNA: TGTGCCAGCAGCTTGACGCCAGGAGGGCGAAAACTGTTTTTT; CDR3: CASSLTPGGRKLFF
D: -; J: TRBJ2-7; V: TRBV2; size: -; length: 12; DNA: TGTGCCAGCAGTGACCTTCCCTACGAGCAGTACTTC; CDR3: CASSDLPYEQYF
D: -; J: TRBJ2-3; V: TRBV2; size: -; length: 18; DNA: TGTGCCAGCAGTGAAGACGGCTATGGACAGAGGCGAACAGATACGCAGTATTTT; CDR3: CASSEDGYGQRRTDTQYF
D: -; J: TRBJ2-5; V: TRBV5-6; size: -; length: 12; DNA: TGTGCCAGCAGTTCGGGGGGCGAGACCCAGTACTTC; CDR3: CASSSGGETQYF
D: TRBD1; J: TRBJ2-7; V: TRBV5-6; size: -; length: 14; DNA: TGTGCCAGCAGCCATCCGACAGGGATCTACGAGCAGTACTTC; CDR3: CASSHPTGIYEQYF
D: -; J: TRBJ2-3; V: TRBV2; size: once; length: 14; DNA: TGTGCCAGCAGTGAAACACAACGCACAGATACGCAGTATTTT; CDR3: CASSETQRTDTQYF
D: TRBD1; J: TRBJ1-2; V: TRBV15; size: -; length: 15; DNA: TGTGCCACCAGCAGTACCAGGGGGCTGAACTATGGCTACACCTTC; CDR3: CATSSTRGLNYGYTF
D: TRBD1; J: TRBJ2-7; V: TRBV5-4; size: -; length: 14; DNA: TGTGCCAGCAGCTATCTGACAGGGGCTGACGAGCAGTACTTC; CDR3: CASSYLTGADEQYF
D: -; J: TRBJ1-3; V: TRBV10-3; size: once; length: 15; DNA: TGTGCCATCAGTGAGAACGGGGTCTCTGGAAACACCATATATTTT; CDR3: CAISENGVSGNTIYF
D: -; J: TRBJ2-5; V: TRBV5-1; size: -; length: 13; DNA: TGCACCAGCAGCTTTTACCAGGGGGAGACCCAGTACTTC; CDR3: CTSSFYQGETQYF
D: -; J: TRBJ1-3; V: TRBV5-4; size: -; length: 15; DNA: TGTGCCAGCAGCTTGTCGGGGGGCTCTGGAAACACCATATATTTT; CDR3: CASSLSGGSGNTIYF
D: TRBD1; J: TRBJ1-2; V: TRBV28; size: few; length: 12; DNA: TGTGCCAGCGGGACAGGGGCATGCGGCTACACCTTC; CDR3: CASGTGACGYTF
D: -; J: TRBJ1-2; V: TRBV11-2; size: -; length: 17; DNA: TGTGCCAGCAGCTTAGGGACAGATTTAGGGATCGGCTATGGCTACACCTTC; CDR3: CASSLGTDLGIGYGYTF
D: TRBD1; J: TRBJ1-1; V: TRBV7-9; size: -; length: 18; DNA: TGTGCCAGCAGCTCGTGGATGGGACAGGGGGCGATGAACACTGAAGCTTTCTTT; CDR3: CASSSWMGQGAMNTEAFF
D: -; J: TRBJ2-3; V: TRBV5-4; size: once; length: 12; DNA: TGTGCCAGCAGCTCGCCGGGACTGGAGGCGTATTTT; CDR3: CASSSPGLEAYF
D: TRBD2; J: TRBJ2-5; V: TRBV19; size: once; length: 15; DNA: TGTGCCAGTAGTATAGGACTAGCGGCACAAGAGACCCAGTACTTC; CDR3: CASSIGLAAQETQYF
D: -; J: TRBJ2-2; V: TRBV5-5; size: -; length: 16; DNA: TGTGCCAGCAGCTTGTCCGGGGGACTTATCACCGGGGAGCTGTTTTTT; CDR3: CASSLSGGLITGELFF
D: -; J: TRBJ2-3; V: TRBV7-8; size: -; length: 17; DNA: TGTGCCAGCAGATTAGGCCGGGCAGGGATGTACACAGATACGCAGTATTTT; CDR3: CASRLGRAGMYTDTQYF
D: TRBD2; J: TRBJ2-4; V: TRBV7-6; size: -; length: 17; DNA: TGTGCCAGCAGCGCGCTGGTTGGGGGGGAAACCAAAAACATTCAGTACTTC; CDR3: CASSALVGGETKNIQYF